This T cell receptor (beta chain) was identified during a study of CD8 T cells in ankylosing spondylitis (dated by TCRdb to between 2016 and 2019). Looking at the study overall: To find TCR variants linked to disease, the study profiled T cell receptor beta repertoires in ankylosing spondylitis patients and healthy donors. The full study cohort was made up of about 24 ankylosing spondylitis patients and 95 to 130 healthy donors. Samples of peripheral blood were taken, and for ankylosing spondylitis patients, synovial fluid was collected as well. The study at large found these results: Significant enrichment of the disease-linked clones was reported in matched synovial fluid samples from ankylosing spondylitis patients. In peripheral blood, the disease-linked clones were found at relatively low frequencies and had a CD8+ phenotype. Blood from ankylosing spondylitis patients appeared to be characterized by a TCR beta motif made up of several highly homologous amino acid variants. Some motif variants were previously reported in synovial fluid and blood of reactive arthritis patients, suggesting common disease-initiation mechanisms.

CDR1 and CDR2, looked up from the germline V gene (reference sequence), are DFQATT and SNEGSKA. The CDR3 starts with the cysteine, ends with the phenylalanine, and has 16 residues. The only DNA kept is the CDR3, 48 bases in frame from the first base. V is cut back by 5 bases and J by 0 bases, with 12 bases in the junction unmatched. These reads were obtained on an Illumina HiSeq 2500. Quantitative 5'-RACE with molecular barcodes was used to prepare TCR beta libraries. Per the source publication's procedure: To identify disease-linked TCR variants, a new computational method was used, one built on a probabilistic model of VDJ rearrangement. The public sequencing data were trimmed at Q25 with fastp and processed into clonotypes with MiXCR by TCRdb, which kept only in-frame beta chains. Each entry is one CDR3 protein sequence, shown with its most common DNA and genes. These V and J calls rely on TCRdb rather than the paper's analysis. This sample comprises 200,000 to 250,000 distinct CDR3 sequences, about 6.7% of them detected only once. The top ten constitute over 12% of the sample.

In its sample, this clonotype was seen many times. What antigen it recognizes has not been identified. No base-level quality is on record; no much larger clone is a single base apart. The sequence joins TRBV20-1 to TRBJ1-2; 7 central bases correspond to TRBD1. The sequence derives from a male donor with ankylosing spondylitis. Input material: blood, either unsorted or a sorted T cell fraction (not recorded which). The bases read TGCAGTGCTGGGGACAGCTTATTACGTGCTAACTATGGCTACACCTTC. Its translation reads: CSAGDSLLRANYGYTF.